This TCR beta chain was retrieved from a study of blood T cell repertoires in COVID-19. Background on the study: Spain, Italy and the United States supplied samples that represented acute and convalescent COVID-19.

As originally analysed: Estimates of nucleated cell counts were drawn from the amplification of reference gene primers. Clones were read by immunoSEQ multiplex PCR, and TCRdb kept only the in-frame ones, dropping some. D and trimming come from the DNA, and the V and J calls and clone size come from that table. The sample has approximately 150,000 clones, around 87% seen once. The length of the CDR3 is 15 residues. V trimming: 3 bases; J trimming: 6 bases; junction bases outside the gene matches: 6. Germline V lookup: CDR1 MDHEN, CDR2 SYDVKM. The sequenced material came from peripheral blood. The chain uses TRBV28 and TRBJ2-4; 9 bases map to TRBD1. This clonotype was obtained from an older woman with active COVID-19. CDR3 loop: CASSFNRGRGNIQYF. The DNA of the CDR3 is TGTGCCAGCAGTTTTAACAGGGGGCGAGGAAACATTCAGTACTTC.